The rows below give T cell receptor beta chains drawn from one sample of a study of T-cell reconstitution after alpha-beta-depleted transplantation in children. Each CDR3 protein gets one entry after TCRdb re-called the PCR reads with MiXCR. Of about 300,000 distinct CDR3 sequences listed, over 7.5% are singletons. The sequencing here drew on peripheral blood, taken 360 days after TCRalphabeta/CD19-depleted stem cell transplant. The source is a female patient aged 2 to 10 who had a stem cell transplant for Fanconi anemia, so the T cells may come from the graft donor. The CDR3 runs from the conserved cysteine through the conserved F or W. D genes are given only for firm matches. Rows give clone size only sometimes, using once, few, many, or a class for an expanded clone.

D: TRBD1; J: TRBJ2-4; V: TRBV6-1; length: 14; size: many; DNA: TGTGCCAGCAGTCGGAAGACAGGGGAGAACATTCAGTACTTC; CDR3: CASSRKTGENIQYF
D: NA; J: TRBJ2-7; V: TRBV20-1; length: 14; size: many; DNA: TGCAGTGCTAGAGGGGTTCCTAGCGTCTACGAGCAGTACTTC; CDR3: CSARGVPSVYEQYF
D: NA; J: TRBJ2-1; V: TRBV29-1; length: 14; size: many; DNA: TGCAGCGTTGATGCCTGGGGCAGCAGGAATGAGCAGTTCTTC; CDR3: CSVDAWGSRNEQFF
D: NA; J: TRBJ1-6; V: TRBV12-3/TRBV12-4; length: 14; size: many; DNA: TGTGCCAGCACCCCGGGAGCCGGCGGTTCACCCCTCCACTTT; CDR3: CASTPGAGGSPLHF
D: NA; J: TRBJ2-1; V: TRBV5-1; length: 14; size: many; DNA: TGCGCCAGCAGCTTGATGGCAGGGTACAATGAGCAGTTCTTC; CDR3: CASSLMAGYNEQFF
D: NA; J: TRBJ2-7; V: TRBV5-1; length: 14; size: many; DNA: TGCGCCAGCAGCAACGGTCACAGCTCCTACGAGCAGTACTTC; CDR3: CASSNGHSSYEQYF
D: NA; J: TRBJ1-2; V: TRBV28; length: 17; size: NA; DNA: TGTGCCAGCAGTCCCGATCGACGGTGGAGTGTTAACTATGGCTACACCTTC; CDR3: CASSPDRRWSVNYGYTF
D: TRBD2; J: TRBJ2-3; V: TRBV28; length: 16; size: many; DNA: TGTGCCAGCAGTCCCCAGACTAGCGGGGTAACAGATACGCAGTATTTT; CDR3: CASSPQTSGVTDTQYF
D: NA; J: TRBJ2-2; V: TRBV4-1; length: 16; size: NA; DNA: TGCGCCAGCAGCCACCCAACTAGCCGATACACCGGGGAGCTGTTTTTT; CDR3: CASSHPTSRYTGELFF
D: NA; J: TRBJ2-3; V: TRBV3-1; length: 15; size: few; DNA: TGTGCCAGCAGCCAAGAAACTACCAGCACAGATACGCAGTATTTT; CDR3: CASSQETTSTDTQYF
D: NA; J: TRBJ1-1; V: TRBV12-3/TRBV12-4; length: 14; size: many; DNA: TGTGCCAGCAGCCCAGGGGTGCTAGGCACTGAAGCTTTCTTT; CDR3: CASSPGVLGTEAFF
D: NA; J: TRBJ1-4; V: TRBV7-9; length: 15; size: many; DNA: TGTGCCAGCAGCTCTACGCGGACATCTAATGAAAAACTGTTTTTT; CDR3: CASSSTRTSNEKLFF
D: NA; J: TRBJ2-5; V: TRBV5-6; length: 16; size: many; DNA: TGTGCCAGCAGCTCCCGTACAGGGAGGTTCGTAGAGACCCAGTACTTC; CDR3: CASSSRTGRFVETQYF
D: TRBD1; J: TRBJ2-7; V: TRBV7-9; length: 15; size: NA; DNA: TGTGCCAGCAGCCCACGGACAGGGCCCGTCGGCGAGCAGTACTTC; CDR3: CASSPRTGPVGEQYF
D: NA; J: TRBJ2-1; V: TRBV20-1; length: 13; size: few; DNA: TGCAGTGCTGGCCCGGGACTGAGGAATGAGCAGTTCTTC; CDR3: CSAGPGLRNEQFF
D: NA; J: TRBJ2-1; V: TRBV19; length: 15; size: NA; DNA: TGTGCCAGTAGTTCTTACAGATTTGGAGGCCCTGAGCAGTTCTTC; CDR3: CASSSYRFGGPEQFF
D: NA; J: TRBJ2-5; V: TRBV6-2/TRBV6-3; length: 13; size: few; DNA: TGTGCCAGCAGTCCTAAGAACCAAGAGACCCAGTACTTC; CDR3: CASSPKNQETQYF
D: NA; J: TRBJ1-2; V: TRBV6-4; length: 13; size: NA; DNA: TGTGCCAGCAGGCACGGGCCTAACTATGGCTACACCTTC; CDR3: CASRHGPNYGYTF
D: NA; J: TRBJ2-3; V: TRBV4-3; length: 13; size: many; DNA: TGCGCCAGCAGCCAAGACTTGGGGGGTACGCAGTATTTT; CDR3: CASSQDLGGTQYF
D: NA; J: TRBJ1-5; V: TRBV20-1; length: 15; size: NA; DNA: TGCAGTGCTAGCAGTTCTCAGGGGCCGGGTCAGCCCCAGCATTTT; CDR3: CSASSSQGPGQPQHF
D: NA; J: TRBJ2-6; V: TRBV28; length: 16; size: many; DNA: TGTGCCAGCCTAGGGCCCACGGAATCTGGGGCCAACGTCCTGACTTTC; CDR3: CASLGPTESGANVLTF
D: TRBD1; J: TRBJ1-4; V: TRBV5-1; length: 16; size: NA; DNA: TGCGCCAGCAGCTTGGGGGCCGCACAGGGGGAGGAAAAACTGTTTTTT; CDR3: CASSLGAAQGEEKLFF
D: NA; J: TRBJ2-1; V: TRBV3-1; length: 15; size: NA; DNA: TGTGCCAGCAGCCCCCGCGGGGGCCTCGTGGATGAGCAGTTCTTC; CDR3: CASSPRGGLVDEQFF
D: NA; J: TRBJ2-5; V: TRBV29-1; length: 12; size: many; DNA: TGCAGCGTTGTATGGCAGCAAGAGACCCAGTACTTC; CDR3: CSVVWQQETQYF
D: NA; J: TRBJ1-5; V: TRBV20-1; length: 15; size: NA; DNA: TGCAGTGCTAGAGATCAGGGCTACAGCAATCAGCCCCAGCATTTT; CDR3: CSARDQGYSNQPQHF
D: NA; J: TRBJ1-1; V: TRBV7-9; length: 15; size: many; DNA: TGTGCCAGCAGCTTGCTTAGGAACATGAACACTGAAGCTTTCTTT; CDR3: CASSLLRNMNTEAFF
D: NA; J: TRBJ2-1; V: TRBV14; length: 13; size: NA; DNA: TGTGCCAGCAGCCGTTCCGCGGGCAATGAGCAGTTCTTC; CDR3: CASSRSAGNEQFF
D: NA; J: TRBJ1-1; V: TRBV29-1; length: 12; size: many; DNA: TGCAGCGTTGAATGCCAGAACACTGAAGCTTTCTTT; CDR3: CSVECQNTEAFF
D: NA; J: TRBJ1-5; V: TRBV28; length: 14; size: many; DNA: TGTGCCAGCAGTCCCCCAGGGCGCAATCAGCCCCAGCATTTT; CDR3: CASSPPGRNQPQHF
D: NA; J: TRBJ2-1; V: TRBV21-1; length: 15; size: NA; DNA: TGTGCCAGCACTACACCGGGACTTCCCTACAATGAGCAGTTCTTC; CDR3: CASTTPGLPYNEQFF
D: NA; J: TRBJ2-5; V: TRBV3-1; length: 13; size: NA; DNA: TGTGCCAGCAGCCAAGCCGGCTTTCGGACCCAGTACTTC; CDR3: CASSQAGFRTQYF
D: NA; J: TRBJ2-2; V: TRBV12-3/TRBV12-4; length: 17; size: NA; DNA: TGTGCCAGCAGTTTATTCGGTTGGCAGGAGAACACCGGGGAGCTGTTTTTT; CDR3: CASSLFGWQENTGELFF
D: NA; J: TRBJ2-4; V: TRBV5-1; length: 12; size: NA; DNA: TGCGCCAGCAGCCCCGGGACCGACATTCAGTACTTC; CDR3: CASSPGTDIQYF
D: NA; J: TRBJ1-4; V: TRBV15; length: 10; size: many; DNA: TGTGCCGCGGGGGAGGAAAAACTGTTTTTT; CDR3: CAAGEEKLFF
D: TRBD2; J: TRBJ2-5; V: TRBV28; length: 15; size: many; DNA: TGTGCCAGCAGTGCCCGTTGGGGGGGAAGAGAGACCCAGTACTTC; CDR3: CASSARWGGRETQYF
D: NA; J: TRBJ2-7; V: TRBV25-1; length: 13; size: many; DNA: TGTGCCAGCAGTGAAGTTGGGACGGACGAGCAGTACTTC; CDR3: CASSEVGTDEQYF
D: NA; J: TRBJ1-6; V: TRBV10-3; length: 14; size: many; DNA: TGTGCCATCAGCCCCGACAGAAACAATTCACCCCTCCACTTT; CDR3: CAISPDRNNSPLHF
D: TRBD1; J: TRBJ1-5; V: TRBV18; length: 16; size: many; DNA: TGTGCCAGCTCACCTCTCCGGGACAGGGTAGGTCTGCCCCAGCATTTT; CDR3: CASSPLRDRVGLPQHF
D: NA; J: TRBJ1-3; V: TRBV10-3; length: 11; size: many; DNA: TGTGCCATCAGAGACGGAAACACCATATATTTT; CDR3: CAIRDGNTIYF
D: NA; J: TRBJ2-7; V: TRBV18; length: 15; size: NA; DNA: TGTGCCAGCTCACCGGGAACAGGTGCCTCCTACGAGCAGTACTTC; CDR3: CASSPGTGASYEQYF
D: NA; J: TRBJ2-7; V: TRBV14; length: 13; size: few; DNA: TGTGCCAGCAAGCCGGCTAGAAGCTACGAGCAGTACTTC; CDR3: CASKPARSYEQYF
D: NA; J: TRBJ1-1; V: TRBV5-1; length: 16; size: many; DNA: TGCGCCAGCAGCCCCCAGCCAGGGCAGGGGAACTCTGAAGCTTTCTTT; CDR3: CASSPQPGQGNSEAFF
D: TRBD2; J: TRBJ2-7; V: TRBV5-1; length: 15; size: many; DNA: TGCGCCAGCAGCTTGATCGTAGCGGGGACTTACGAGCAGTACTTC; CDR3: CASSLIVAGTYEQYF
D: NA; J: TRBJ1-5; V: TRBV2; length: 15; size: many; DNA: TGTGCCAGCAGTGTACAGATCGTTAGCAATCAGCCCCAGCATTTT; CDR3: CASSVQIVSNQPQHF
D: NA; J: TRBJ2-3; V: TRBV9; length: 17; size: few; DNA: TGTGCCAGCAGCCCCCGTGGGTCCCCGGGAAGCACAGATACGCAGTATTTT; CDR3: CASSPRGSPGSTDTQYF
D: TRBD1; J: TRBJ2-1; V: TRBV7-8; length: 15; size: many; DNA: TGTGCCAGCAGCCCCGAGATGGGCAGGGGGAATGAGCAGTTCTTC; CDR3: CASSPEMGRGNEQFF
D: TRBD2; J: TRBJ2-1; V: TRBV15; length: 16; size: many; DNA: TGTGCCACCAGCAGGTTTAGCGGGAGCTCCTACAATGAGCAGTTCTTC; CDR3: CATSRFSGSSYNEQFF
D: NA; J: TRBJ2-2; V: TRBV6-1; length: 13; size: NA; DNA: TGTGCCAGCAAGCGGAGAGACACCAGGGAGCTGTTTTTT; CDR3: CASKRRDTRELFF
D: NA; J: TRBJ2-7; V: TRBV28; length: 12; size: many; DNA: TGTGCCAGCAGTTTATTGGAGTACGAGCAGTACTTC; CDR3: CASSLLEYEQYF
D: NA; J: TRBJ2-5; V: TRBV4-2; length: 14; size: many; DNA: TGTGCCAGCAGCCTCCGGGACTCTCAAGAGACCCAGTACTTC; CDR3: CASSLRDSQETQYF
D: TRBD2; J: TRBJ2-1; V: TRBV27; length: 12; size: NA; DNA: TGTGCCAGCAGTTTGGGCGGGAGTAGGAATATTTTC; CDR3: CASSLGGSRNIF
D: TRBD1; J: TRBJ1-2; V: TRBV5-6; length: 15; size: many; DNA: TGTGCCAGCAGCTTTGATACGGACAGGGAGAGCGGCTACACCTTC; CDR3: CASSFDTDRESGYTF
D: TRBD1; J: TRBJ2-2; V: TRBV7-8; length: 16; size: many; DNA: TGTGCCAGCAGCTTAGGGACAGGGGTTCGCACCGGGGAGCTGTTTTTT; CDR3: CASSLGTGVRTGELFF